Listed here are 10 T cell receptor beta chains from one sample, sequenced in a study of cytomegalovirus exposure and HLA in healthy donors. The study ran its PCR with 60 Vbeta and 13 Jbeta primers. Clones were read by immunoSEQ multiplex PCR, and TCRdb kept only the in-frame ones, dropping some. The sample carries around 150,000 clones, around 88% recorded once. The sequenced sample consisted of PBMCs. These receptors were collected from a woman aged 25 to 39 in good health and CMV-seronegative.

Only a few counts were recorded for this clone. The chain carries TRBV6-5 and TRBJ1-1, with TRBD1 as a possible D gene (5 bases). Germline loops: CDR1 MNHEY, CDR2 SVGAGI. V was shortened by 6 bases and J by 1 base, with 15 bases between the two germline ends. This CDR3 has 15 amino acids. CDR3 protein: CASSRGQLANTEAFF. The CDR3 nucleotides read TGTGCCAGCAGCAGAGGACAACTCGCGAACACTGAAGCTTTCTTT.

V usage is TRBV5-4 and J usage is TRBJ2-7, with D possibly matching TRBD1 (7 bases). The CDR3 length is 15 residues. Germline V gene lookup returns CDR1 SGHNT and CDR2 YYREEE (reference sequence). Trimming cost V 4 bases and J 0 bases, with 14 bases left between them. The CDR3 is CASSQGTAGSYEQYF. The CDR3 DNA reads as TGTGCCAGCAGCCAGGGGACAGCGGGCTCCTACGAGCAGTACTTC.

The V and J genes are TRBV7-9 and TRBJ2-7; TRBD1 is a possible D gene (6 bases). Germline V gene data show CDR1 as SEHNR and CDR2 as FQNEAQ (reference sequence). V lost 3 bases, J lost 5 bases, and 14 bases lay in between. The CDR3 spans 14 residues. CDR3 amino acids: CASSFGQTWDEQYF. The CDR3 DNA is TGTGCCAGCAGCTTTGGACAGACCTGGGACGAGCAGTACTTC.

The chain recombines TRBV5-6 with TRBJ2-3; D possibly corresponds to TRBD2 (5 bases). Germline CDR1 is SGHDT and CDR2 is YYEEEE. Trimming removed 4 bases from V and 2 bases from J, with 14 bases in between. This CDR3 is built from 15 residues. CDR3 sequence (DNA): TGTGCCAGCAGCCGCACCACTAGGGACACAGATACGCAGTATTTT. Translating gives CASSRTTRDTDTQYF.

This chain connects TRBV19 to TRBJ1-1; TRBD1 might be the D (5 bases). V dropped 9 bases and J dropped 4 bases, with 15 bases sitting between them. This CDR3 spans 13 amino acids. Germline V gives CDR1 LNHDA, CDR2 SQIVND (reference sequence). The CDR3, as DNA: TGTGCCAGCGGAACGGGGAGGGGCACTGAAGCTTTCTTT. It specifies CASGTGRGTEAFF.

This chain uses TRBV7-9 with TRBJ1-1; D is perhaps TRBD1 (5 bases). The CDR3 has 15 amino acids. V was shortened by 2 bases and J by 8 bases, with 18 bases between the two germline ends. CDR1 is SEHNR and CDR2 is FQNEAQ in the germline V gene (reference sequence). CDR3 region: CASSLFRAAFREAFF. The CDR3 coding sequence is TGTGCCAGCAGCTTATTCAGGGCAGCATTCAGGGAAGCTTTCTTT.

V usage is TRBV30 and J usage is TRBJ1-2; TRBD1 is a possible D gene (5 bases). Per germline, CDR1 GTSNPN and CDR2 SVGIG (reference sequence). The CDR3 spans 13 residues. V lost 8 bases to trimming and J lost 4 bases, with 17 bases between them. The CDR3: CASDQGDSYGYTF. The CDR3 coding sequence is TGTGCCAGCGACCAAGGGGACTCCTATGGCTACACCTTC.

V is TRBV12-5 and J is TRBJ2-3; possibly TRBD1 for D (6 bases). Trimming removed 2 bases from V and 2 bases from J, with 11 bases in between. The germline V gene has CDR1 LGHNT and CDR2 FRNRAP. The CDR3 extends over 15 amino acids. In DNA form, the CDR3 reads TGTGCTAGTGGTTTGAGCGGACAGCACACAGATACGCAGTATTTT. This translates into CASGLSGQHTDTQYF.

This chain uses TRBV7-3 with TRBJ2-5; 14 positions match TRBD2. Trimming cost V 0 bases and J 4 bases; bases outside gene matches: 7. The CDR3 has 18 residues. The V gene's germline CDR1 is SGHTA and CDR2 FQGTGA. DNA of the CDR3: TGTGCCAGCAGCTTAACACCGGGACTAGCGGGAGATGGAGAGACCCAGTACTTC. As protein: CASSLTPGLAGDGETQYF.

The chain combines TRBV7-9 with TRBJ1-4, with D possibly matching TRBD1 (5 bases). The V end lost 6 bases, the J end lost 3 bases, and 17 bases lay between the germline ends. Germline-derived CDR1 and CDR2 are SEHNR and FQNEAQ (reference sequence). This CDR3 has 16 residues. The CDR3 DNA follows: TGTGCCAGCAGTCTGCTGGTGACAGTTTCTAATGAAAAACTGTTTTTT. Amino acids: CASSLLVTVSNEKLFF.